What follows are 30 T cell receptor beta chains derived from one specimen sequenced in a study of cytomegalovirus exposure and HLA in healthy donors. Clones were read by immunoSEQ multiplex PCR, and TCRdb kept only the in-frame ones, dropping some. Among about 130,000 clones listed, approximately 84% were seen once. The sample taken for sequencing was PBMCs. Source of these receptors: a man aged 30 to 39 in good health and CMV-seropositive.

This clone appeared a single time. The chain carries TRBV2 and TRBJ2-7; a weak D match, TRBD2 (6 bases). V lost 2 bases to trimming and J lost 3 bases, with 17 bases between them. Germline lookup yields CDR1 SNHLY and CDR2 FYNNEI. The length of the CDR3 is 16 residues. CDR3 in DNA: TGTGCCAGCAGTGAATTTAGCGGCCTCGAATACTACGAGCAGTACTTC. Translating it yields CASSEFSGLEYYEQYF.

This chain connects TRBV20-1 to TRBJ1-1; D is unresolved. V lost 3 bases and J 4 bases, leaving 6 bases between the germline ends. CDR3 length equals 11 residues. The germline CDR1 and CDR2 sequences are DFQATT and SNEGSKA (reference sequence). The CDR3 region is CSARGSTEAFF. Here the CDR3 DNA reads TGCAGTGCTAGGGGCAGCACTGAAGCTTTCTTT.

V gene TRBV12-2 combines with J gene TRBJ1-2; no check of the table's D call, TRBD1, against the DNA was made. TRBV12-2 is classified as a pseudogene. This CDR3 contains 13 residues. In DNA form, the CDR3 reads TGTGCAAGTCGCCCAGGGCCGTATTGTGGCTACACCTTC. Residues: CASRPGPYCGYTF.

CDR3 protein: CASSAGSSSYEQYF. The CDR3 bases are TGTGCCAGCAGCGCCGGGTCTTCCTCCTACGAGCAGTACTTC. This rearrangement joins TRBV9 to TRBJ2-7; D unresolved. V dropped 3 bases and J dropped 0 bases, with 10 bases sitting between them. This CDR3 is built from 14 residues. Germline loops: CDR1 SGDLS, CDR2 YYNGEE.

V usage is TRBV2 and J usage is TRBJ2-3; no reliable D call. Per the germline V gene, CDR1 is SNHLY and CDR2 is FYNNEI. This CDR3 has 14 residues. V dropped 7 bases and J dropped 2 bases, with 13 bases sitting between them. The CDR3 coding sequence is TGTGCCAGCATCCTACGTCAACTCACAGATACGCAGTATTTT. This codes for CASILRQLTDTQYF.

J is TRBJ2-7 and V is TRBV18, with a possible D match to TRBD1 (6 bases). With 1 base removed from V and 2 bases from J, the gap between germline ends came to 6 bases. CDR3 length equals 13 residues. Germline V gene sequence: CDR1 KGHSH, CDR2 LQKENI. In nucleotides, the CDR3 is TGTGCCAGCTCACCACGACAGGCCTACGAGCAGTACTTC. Protein: CASSPRQAYEQYF.

This clone has only one observation. V is TRBV5-1 and J is TRBJ2-7, with 12 bases aligning to TRBD2. J lost 2 bases, V lost 4 bases, and 4 bases had no gene match. The CDR3 extends over 15 amino acids. Germline CDR1 reads SGHRS; CDR2 reads YFSETQ. The CDR3 sequence: CASSPTSGGTYEQYF. The CDR3 coding sequence is TGCGCCAGCAGCCCGACTAGCGGGGGCACCTACGAGCAGTACTTC. Full variable domain (rest looked up from reference TRBV5-1 and TRBJ2-7): KAGVTQTPRYLIKTRGQQVTLSCSPISGHRSVSWYQQTPGQGLQFLFEYFSETQRNKGNFPGRFSGRQFSNSRSEMNVSTLELGDSALYLCASSPTSGGTYEQYFGPGTRLTVT.

Worth noting for this clone: Mismatch with germline at one junction end may stem from a read error. This sample includes further DNA sequences coding for the same CDR3. This chain joins TRBV11-2 and TRBJ2-1, with TRBD2 identical over 8 bases. The CDR3 consists of 13 residues. CDR1 SGHAT and CDR2 FQNNGV come from the germline V gene. CDR3 DNA: TGTGCTAGCAGCCCGAGCGGGAGAAATGAGCAGTTCTTC. This sequence encodes CASSPSGRNEQFF.

The chain is built from TRBV7-2 and TRBJ2-3; 10 nucleotides match TRBD2. Germline CDR1 and CDR2: SGHTA and FQGNSA. The CDR3 spans 15 residues. V was pared by 3 bases and J by 4 bases, with 4 bases of the junction left unmatched. The CDR3 loop reads CASSFLAGEADTQYF. As DNA, the CDR3 is TGTGCCAGCAGCTTCCTAGCGGGAGAAGCAGATACGCAGTATTTT.

This clone showed up just once. This rearrangement joins TRBV2 to TRBJ2-1, with 9 bases lining up with TRBD2. The V segment lost 7 bases and the J segment 6 bases; nucleotides outside the gene matches: 13. The length of the CDR3 is 16 residues. Germline-derived CDR1 and CDR2 are SNHLY and FYNNEI. CDR3: CASKGPGGRAGNEQFF. CDR3 DNA sequence: TGTGCCAGCAAGGGCCCAGGCGGGAGGGCGGGCAATGAGCAGTTCTTC.

This chain joins TRBV6-5 and TRBJ2-5; D perhaps matches TRBD2 (6 bases). Trimming removed 5 bases from V and 2 bases from J, with 6 bases in between. There are 12 residues in the CDR3. Germline assignment: CDR1 MNHEY and CDR2 SVGAGI. The CDR3 coding sequence is TGTGCCAGCAGTGGGGGGCAAGAGACCCAGTACTTC. This encodes CASSGGQETQYF.

The genes are TRBV5-4 and TRBJ2-3, with a possible D match to TRBD1 (5 bases). This CDR3 is 14 amino acids long. V was shortened by 4 bases and J by 6 bases, with 15 bases between the two germline ends. Germline CDR1 reads SGHNT; CDR2 reads YYREEE (reference sequence). The CDR3, as DNA: TGTGCCAGCAGCGCTCAGCCGGCAGGGGATACGCAGTATTTT. Translated: CASSAQPAGDTQYF. The entire variable domain, with the rest obtained from reference TRBV5-4 and TRBJ2-3, is as follows: ETGVTQSPTHLIKTRGQQVTLRCSSQSGHNTVSWYQQALGQGPQFIFQYYREEENGRGNFPPRFSGLQFPNYSSELNVNALELDDSALYLCASSAQPAGDTQYFGPGTRLTVL.

The J gene is TRBJ1-1, the V gene TRBV7-3, with D tentatively TRBD1 (5 bases). The length of the CDR3 is 13 residues. Germline-derived CDR1 and CDR2 are SGHTA and FQGTGA. Deletions cut 1 base from V and 8 bases from J, with 11 bases between. CDR3 in amino acids: CASSLIFQGEAFF. The CDR3 DNA follows: TGTGCCAGCAGCTTAATCTTCCAGGGCGAAGCTTTCTTT.

CDR3 residues: CASSTRGWNTGELFF. The CDR3 DNA reads as TGCGCCAGCAGCACGAGGGGGTGGAACACCGGGGAGCTGTTTTTT. This chain joins TRBV5-1 and TRBJ2-2; tentatively, D is TRBD1 (6 bases). The V end lost 4 bases, the J end lost 1 base, and 11 bases lay between the germline ends. Germline CDR1 and CDR2: SGHRS and YFSETQ. CDR3 length: 15 residues.

This chain connects TRBV14 to TRBJ1-4; maybe TRBD1 (6 bases). Trimming took 4 bases from V and 6 from J, leaving 15 bases between them. Germline V lookup: CDR1 SGHDN, CDR2 FVKESK. This CDR3 region has 15 residues. This CDR3 is CASSPRTVRDEKLFF. The CDR3 DNA reads as TGTGCCAGCAGCCCGAGGACAGTAAGGGATGAAAAACTGTTTTTT.

CDR3 residues: CASSSRDYIYNEQFF. The CDR3 nucleotides read TGTGCCAGCAGCAGCCGGGACTATATTTACAATGAGCAGTTCTTC. The chain is built from TRBV25-1 and TRBJ2-1; 7 nucleotides match TRBD2. Trimming cost V 6 bases and J 4 bases; bases outside gene matches: 9. The length of the CDR3 is 15 residues. Germline lookup yields CDR1 MGHDK and CDR2 SYGVNS.

The CDR3 DNA is TGTGCCAGCAGCTTCTCCGGGACTATAGTGGGAGAGCAGTTCTTC. This sequence encodes CASSFSGTIVGEQFF. The chain links TRBV11-2 to TRBJ2-1, with TRBD2 identical over 7 bases. This CDR3 is built from 15 residues. V was clipped by 3 bases and J by 10 bases; unmatched bases: 12. The germline V gene has CDR1 SGHAT and CDR2 FQNNGV.

The rearrangement uses TRBV7-2 and TRBJ1-2, with D maybe TRBD1 (6 bases). Germline V CDR1 and CDR2: SGHTA, FQGNSA. This CDR3 has 14 amino acids. The germline V and J ends were trimmed by 1 base and 2 bases, with 8 bases remaining between them. The CDR3: CASSLGRGNYGYTF. The CDR3 nucleotides are TGTGCCAGCAGCTTAGGCAGGGGCAACTATGGCTACACCTTC.

There are a few counts of this clone. The chain uses TRBV5-1 and TRBJ1-6; possibly TRBD1 for D (5 bases). CDR1 SGHRS and CDR2 YFSETQ come from the germline V gene. The CDR3 spans 15 residues. Trimming removed 0 bases at V and 7 bases at J, with 11 bases between. The CDR3 region is CASSLEAGNNSPLHF. The CDR3 DNA reads as TGCGCCAGCAGCTTGGAGGCAGGGAACAATTCACCCCTCCACTTT.

V is TRBV5-1 and J is TRBJ1-5; D might be TRBD1 (6 bases). This CDR3 comprises 15 residues. The germline V and J ends were trimmed by 0 bases and 5 bases, with 12 bases remaining between them. From germline, CDR1 is SGHRS and CDR2 YFSETQ. The CDR3 nucleotides are TGCGCCAGCAGCTTGGATGGGGCAGGGGATCAGCCCCAGCATTTT. It translates to CASSLDGAGDQPQHF.

The genes are TRBV12-5 and TRBJ1-1, with 7 bases identical to TRBD1. V lost 3 bases, J lost 4 bases, and 2 bases stayed unmatched. Germline V gene lookup returns CDR1 LGHNT and CDR2 FRNRAP. CDR3 length: 13 amino acids. This CDR3 reads CASGLGDSTEAFF. The CDR3, as DNA: TGTGCTAGTGGTTTAGGGGACAGCACTGAAGCTTTCTTT.

The table lists this clone with a count of one. This rearrangement joins TRBV6-6 to TRBJ2-7, with 9 positions matching TRBD2. The CDR3 sequence is 14 residues long. V lost 6 bases to trimming and J lost 2 bases; unmatched junction nucleotides: 5. Germline assignment: CDR1 MNHNY and CDR2 SVGAGI (reference sequence). CDR3 nucleotides: TGTGCCAGCAGGCAGACTAGCGGTACCTACGAGCAGTACTTC. Residues: CASRQTSGTYEQYF.

Only one count was recorded for this clone. The chain has TRBV6-1 and TRBJ1-1; D not certain. Germline lookup yields CDR1 MNHNS and CDR2 SASEGT. This CDR3 contains 12 residues. V shed 1 base and J shed 10 bases, with 10 bases lying between them. The CDR3 spells CASSEGAFLAFF. CDR3 in DNA: TGTGCCAGCAGTGAAGGGGCGTTCTTAGCTTTCTTT.

J is TRBJ1-1 and V is TRBV15; possible D gene TRBD1, 6 bases. V was cut by 3 bases and J by 0 bases, with 14 bases left in between. From germline, CDR1 is LNHNV and CDR2 YYDKDF (reference sequence). The CDR3 sequence is 16 residues long. The CDR3 nucleotides read TGTGCCACCAGCAGGGAAAGGACAGCAATGAACACTGAAGCTTTCTTT. It encodes CATSRERTAMNTEAFF.

This chain joins TRBV18 and TRBJ1-4; TRBD1 aligns across 11 bases. Trimming at V came to 5 bases and at J to 6 bases, leaving 2 bases not matched to a gene. Germline-derived CDR1 and CDR2 are KGHSH and LQKENI. CDR3 length: 14 amino acids. The CDR3 DNA sequence: TGTGCCAGCTCATTGGGACAGGGGGATGAAAAACTGTTTTTT. It is translated as CASSLGQGDEKLFF. Full variable domain (remainder filled in from reference TRBV18 and TRBJ1-4): NAGVMQNPRHLVRRRGQEARLRCSPMKGHSHVYWYRQLPEEGLKFMVYLQKENIIDESGMPKERFSAEFPKEGPSILRIQQVVRGDSAAYFCASSLGQGDEKLFFGSGTQLSVL.

The chain recombines TRBV4-3 with TRBJ1-2; D gene unclear. Trimming cost V 1 base and J 7 bases, with 10 bases left between them. CDR1 is LGHNA and CDR2 is YSLEER in the germline V gene. This CDR3 comprises 13 residues. The CDR3 here is CASSQVARFGYTF. CDR3 bases: TGCGCCAGCAGCCAAGTAGCCCGTTTTGGCTACACCTTC.

The chain has TRBV10-3 and TRBJ1-2, with TRBD1 matching over 7 bases. The V gene's germline CDR1 is ENHRY and CDR2 SYGVKD. Germline trimming cut 10 bases from V and 2 bases from J; bases unmatched to any gene: 7. CDR3 length: 13 residues. The CDR3 sequence is CATLRGQNYGYTF. Written as DNA, the CDR3 is TGTGCCACCCTACGGGGACAGAACTATGGCTACACCTTC.

This clone was observed a single time. The chain uses TRBV2 and TRBJ2-3, with 9 nucleotides matching TRBD1. The CDR3 extends over 16 amino acids. V shed 4 bases, J shed 3 bases, and the junction held 8 bases outside the gene matches. CDR1 and CDR2 (germline): SNHLY, FYNNEI. CDR3 nucleotides: TGTGCCAGCAGTGGGGTGGGACAGGGTTGGACAGATACGCAGTATTTT. Protein: CASSGVGQGWTDTQYF.

This rearrangement joins TRBV12-5 to TRBJ2-3; a possible D gene is TRBD2 (7 bases). V lost 6 bases to trimming and J lost 0 bases, with 19 bases between them. Germline V lookup: CDR1 LGHNT, CDR2 FRNRAP. The CDR3 consists of 17 residues. The CDR3 sequence: CASGVGASGPSTDTQYF. For the CDR3, the DNA is TGTGCTAGTGGCGTGGGGGCTAGCGGACCTAGCACAGATACGCAGTATTTT.

This clone was seen more than once but under ten times. The chain uses TRBV18 and TRBJ2-2, with D maybe TRBD1 (6 bases). CDR3 length equals 18 residues. CDR1 is KGHSH and CDR2 is LQKENI in the germline V gene. Deletions cut 2 bases from V and 2 bases from J, with 18 bases between. CDR3 region: CASSPKLSRDINTGELFF. The CDR3 coding sequence is TGTGCCAGCTCACCAAAACTCAGCCGGGACATCAACACCGGGGAGCTGTTTTTT. Variable domain in full (rest from reference TRBV18 and TRBJ2-2): NAGVMQNPRHLVRRRGQEARLRCSPMKGHSHVYWYRQLPEEGLKFMVYLQKENIIDESGMPKERFSAEFPKEGPSILRIQQVVRGDSAAYFCASSPKLSRDINTGELFFGEGSRLTVL.